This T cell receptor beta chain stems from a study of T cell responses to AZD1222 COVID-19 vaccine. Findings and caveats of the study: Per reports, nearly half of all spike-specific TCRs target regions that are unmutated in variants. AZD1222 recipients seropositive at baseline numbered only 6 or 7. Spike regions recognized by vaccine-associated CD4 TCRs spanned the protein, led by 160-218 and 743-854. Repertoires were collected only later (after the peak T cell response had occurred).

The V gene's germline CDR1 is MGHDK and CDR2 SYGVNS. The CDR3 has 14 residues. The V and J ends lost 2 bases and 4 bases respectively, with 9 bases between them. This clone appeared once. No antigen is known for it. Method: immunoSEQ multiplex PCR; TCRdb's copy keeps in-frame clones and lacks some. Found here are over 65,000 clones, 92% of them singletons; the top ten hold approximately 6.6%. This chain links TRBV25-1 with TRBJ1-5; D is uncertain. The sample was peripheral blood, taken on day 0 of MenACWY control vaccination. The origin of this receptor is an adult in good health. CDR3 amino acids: CASSEIGRNQPQHF. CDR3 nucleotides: TGTGCCAGCAGTGAAATCGGCCGTAATCAGCCCCAGCATTTT.